The 16 T cell receptor beta chains below were found in one sample sequenced in a study of early T cells in non-severe SARS-CoV-2 infection. TCRdb re-called the 5' RACE reads with MiXCR, one entry per CDR3 protein. Of 70,000 to 95,000 distinct CDR3 sequences detected, 9% to 10% appear once; the ten largest clones hold approximately 5%. Sequenced sample: whole blood. All receptors derive from an adult who was a healthcare worker with PCR-confirmed SARS-CoV-2 infection or an uninfected control (not recorded which).

This clonotype was observed many times. The chain recombines TRBV7-9 with TRBJ2-3; D gene unclear. Germline lookup yields CDR1 SEHNR and CDR2 FQNEAQ (reference sequence). The V end lost 0 bases, the J end lost 0 bases, and 7 bases lay between the germline ends. The CDR3 is 15 amino acids. CDR3 DNA sequence: TGTGCCAGCAGCTTAGCTAGCTTCAGCACAGATACGCAGTATTTT. It codes for CASSLASFSTDTQYF.

This clonotype has a count of ten or more. The chain recombines TRBV4-2 with TRBJ2-5, with 7 bases fitting TRBD2. This CDR3 region has 16 residues. Germline values: CDR1 LGHNA, CDR2 YNFKEQ. Unmatched junction bases numbered 11, after V lost 0 bases and J lost 7 bases. This CDR3 is CASSQDSGLVSGTQYF. The CDR3 region has the DNA TGTGCCAGCAGCCAAGATTCCGGACTAGTTTCAGGGACCCAGTACTTC.

This clonotype showed up just a few times. The chain recombines TRBV7-2 with TRBJ2-7; D gene unclear. Germline CDR1 reads SGHTA; CDR2 reads FQGNSA. The CDR3 loop spans 13 amino acids. Trimming left V 2 bases short and J 2 bases short, with 7 bases between. CDR3 loop: CASSLNGAYEQYF. DNA of the CDR3: TGTGCCAGCAGCTTAAATGGGGCCTACGAGCAGTACTTC.

This clonotype was recorded at least ten times. The V and J genes are TRBV6-1 and TRBJ2-5; D tentatively reads TRBD1 or TRBD2 (6 bases each). The CDR3 runs to 15 residues. Germline assignment: CDR1 MNHNS and CDR2 SASEGT. V was cut by 7 bases and J by 2 bases, with 17 bases left in between. The CDR3 sequence: CASKEGEDRQETQYF. The CDR3 DNA follows: TGTGCCAGCAAAGAGGGGGAGGACAGACAAGAGACCCAGTACTTC.

The rearrangement uses TRBV7-9 and TRBJ1-4; D is ambiguous. CDR3 length: 13 residues. Trimming took off 5 bases at V and 7 bases at J, with 11 bases between the two ends. Germline loops: CDR1 SEHNR, CDR2 FQNEAQ (reference sequence). The CDR3 DNA is TGTGCCAGCAGCCCCTCCCGGGGTGAAAAACTGTTTTTT. It yields the protein CASSPSRGEKLFF.

This clonotype was seen ten or more times. The chain recombines TRBV12-3 or TRBV12-4 with TRBJ1-5, with a tentative D call TRBD1 (5 bases). CDR3 length: 15 residues. V lost 7 bases, J lost 2 bases, and 15 bases lay in between. The DNA for the CDR3 is TGTGCCAGCACCCCCCAAGGACAACGCAATCAGCCCCAGCATTTT. Translated: CASTPQGQRNQPQHF.

This clonotype occurred many times. The genes are TRBV30 and TRBJ2-7; 8 bases match TRBD1. Per germline, CDR1 GTSNPN and CDR2 SVGIG (reference sequence). The CDR3 contains 14 residues. V was pared by 1 base and J by 2 bases, with 4 bases of the junction left unmatched. In nucleotides, the CDR3 is TGTGCCTGGAGTGGACAGGGGCGCACCTACGAGCAGTACTTC. Residues: CAWSGQGRTYEQYF. Complete variable domain (other parts from reference TRBV30 and TRBJ2-7): SQTIHQWPATLVQPVGSPLSLECTVEGTSNPNLYWYRQAAGRGLQLLFYSVGIGQISSEVPQNLSASRPQDRQFILSSKKLLLSDSGFYLCAWSGQGRTYEQYFGPGTRLTVT.

The sample holds a few counts of this clonotype. The chain has TRBV20-1 and TRBJ2-1; D is unresolved. The V gene lost 0 bases and the J gene lost 5 bases, with 17 bases spanning the gap. This CDR3 comprises 16 residues. Germline V gene sequence: CDR1 DFQATT, CDR2 SNEGSKA (reference sequence). The CDR3 is CSARDLWASAHNEQFF. As DNA, the CDR3 is TGCAGTGCTAGAGATCTATGGGCATCAGCTCACAATGAGCAGTTCTTC.

This clonotype was seen at least ten times. The chain employs TRBV3-1 and TRBJ1-1, with D perhaps matching TRBD1 (6 bases). From germline, CDR1 is LGHDT and CDR2 YNNKEL (reference sequence). V was shortened by 0 bases and J by 0 bases, with 8 bases between the two germline ends. The CDR3 totals 15 residues. For the CDR3, the DNA is TGTGCCAGCAGCCAAGACGGACAGTTGAACACTGAAGCTTTCTTT. Protein: CASSQDGQLNTEAFF.

This clonotype was picked up a small number of times. The chain combines TRBV28 with TRBJ2-7; D not certain. V lost 6 bases and J 0 bases, leaving 12 bases between the germline ends. Per germline, CDR1 MDHEN and CDR2 SYDVKM. The CDR3 runs to 14 residues. The CDR3 DNA sequence: TGTGCCAGCAGCCCATTGGACGTCTCCTACGAGCAGTACTTC. Its translation: CASSPLDVSYEQYF.

The sample holds a few counts of this clonotype. The chain joins TRBV28 to TRBJ2-2; D ambiguous. Germline V gene lookup returns CDR1 MDHEN and CDR2 SYDVKM. CDR3 length: 12 residues. Trimming cost V 7 bases and J 7 bases, with 10 bases left between them. The CDR3 DNA reads TGTGCCAGCAAGGGTTGGGACGGGGAGCTGTTTTTT. It specifies CASKGWDGELFF. Variable domain in full (rest from reference TRBV28 and TRBJ2-2): DVKVTQSSRYLVKRTGEKVFLECVQDMDHENMFWYRQDPGLGLRLIYFSYDVKMKEKGDIPEGYSVSREKKERFSLILESASTNQTSMYLCASKGWDGELFFGEGSRLTVL.

The V and J genes are TRBV7-3 and TRBJ2-1; 11 bases match TRBD2. Germline V lookup: CDR1 SGHTA, CDR2 FQGTGA. CDR3 length equals 15 residues. The trim removed 4 bases at V and 8 bases at J, leaving 7 bases unmatched. Written as DNA, the CDR3 is TGTGCCAGCAGCTCACGAACTAGCGGGAGTGATGAGCAGTTCTTC. Translation gives CASSSRTSGSDEQFF. The full variable domain, its missing parts supplied by reference TRBV7-3 and TRBJ2-1, is GAGVSQTPSNKVTEKGKYVELRCDPISGHTALYWYRQSLGQGPEFLIYFQGTGAADDSGLPNDRFFAVRPEGSVSTLKIQRTERGDSAVYLCASSSRTSGSDEQFFGPGTRLTVL.

Details on this clonotype: A much bigger clone sits one base away, suggesting this may be a read error. This chain joins TRBV6-2 or TRBV6-3 and TRBJ2-3; TRBD2 agrees at 11 bases. This CDR3 region has 18 residues. CDR1 is MNHEY, CDR2 SVGEGT, per germline. J lost 2 bases, V lost 4 bases, and 11 bases had no gene match. CDR3 protein: CASSSAWTSGWHTDTQYF. The CDR3 DNA sequence: TGTGCCAGCAGTTCGGCCTGGACTAGCGGGTGGCACACAGATACGCAGTATTTT.

The chain employs TRBV30 and TRBJ2-2, with a tentative D call TRBD2 (5 bases). The CDR3 contains 15 residues. Germline V gene sequence: CDR1 GTSNPN, CDR2 SVGIG (reference sequence). V was trimmed by 1 base and J by 0 bases, leaving 9 bases between them. The CDR3 coding sequence is TGTGCCTGGAGTGCCGGGATCGCGAACACCGGGGAGCTGTTTTTT. Protein sequence: CAWSAGIANTGELFF.

At least ten counts were recorded for this clonotype. This chain uses TRBV2 with TRBJ2-5; D gene unclear. This CDR3 region has 12 residues. V lost 7 bases and J 6 bases, leaving 12 bases between the germline ends. Per germline, CDR1 SNHLY and CDR2 FYNNEI. The CDR3: CASTVSTKTQYF. In DNA form, the CDR3 reads TGTGCCAGCACGGTCTCCACGAAGACCCAGTACTTC.

This sequence joins TRBV27 and TRBJ1-1; D gene uncertain. The CDR3 is 14 amino acids. Deletions cut 6 bases from V and 1 base from J, with 12 bases between. Germline V gene data show CDR1 as MNHEY and CDR2 as SMNVEV (reference sequence). CDR3 in amino acids: CASSLFHQNTEAFF. The CDR3 DNA reads TGTGCCAGCAGCCTTTTTCACCAGAACACTGAAGCTTTCTTT.